Below, 15 T cell receptor beta chains from the same sample are listed, as sequenced in a study of blood T cell repertoires in COVID-19 (dated by TCRdb to 2018 to 2021). Receptors were amplified or captured by the immunoSEQ multiplex PCR assay. This immuneACCESS table, as held by TCRdb, lists in-frame sequences with V and J called but not all clones. Of the missing ones, under half trace to an unresolved V gene in checked studies; the others have no known cause. The sample data list about 310,000 clones, and around 89% of these were observed just once. 0.95% to 1.3% of the sample rests with the top ten. What was sequenced was peripheral blood. The origin of the receptors is a middle-aged woman with COVID-19, enrolled during active disease.

The genes are TRBV27 and TRBJ2-3; 13 bases match TRBD2. V shed 1 base, J shed 1 base, and the junction held 2 bases outside the gene matches. The CDR3 is 17 residues long. The germline V gene has CDR1 MNHEY and CDR2 SMNVEV (reference sequence). Here the CDR3 DNA reads TGTGCCAGCAGTTTATTCGGACTAGCGGGGGGCACAGATACGCAGTATTTT. This gives the protein CASSLFGLAGGTDTQYF.

V is TRBV4-3 and J is TRBJ1-5; D not certain. Germline V gene sequence: CDR1 LGHNA, CDR2 YSLEER. The CDR3 covers 14 residues. Between the trimmed V and J ends, which lost 1 base and 10 bases, there was a span of 14 bases. DNA of the CDR3: TGCGCCAGCAGCCAAGTACCAGCCTCGGGTCCCCAGCATTTT. Translated, it gives CASSQVPASGPQHF.

This sequence joins TRBV5-1 and TRBJ1-1; 7 nucleotides agree with TRBD1. The CDR3 is made up of 14 amino acids. Germline assignment: CDR1 SGHRS and CDR2 YFSETQ. The J segment lost 4 bases and the V segment lost 4 bases, leaving 7 bases of the junction unmatched. CDR3 in DNA: TGCGCCAGCAGCCCAAGACAGGGACTCACTGAAGCTTTCTTT. This encodes CASSPRQGLTEAFF.

Details on this clone: One end of the junction does not line up with germline, which may come from a read error. This chain connects TRBV7-3 to TRBJ1-1; TRBD1 matches 8 bases. Germline CDR1 SGHTA, CDR2 FQGTGA. The CDR3 length is 14 residues. The DNA of the CDR3 is TGTGCCAGCAGCCTAACCACAGGGGGCACTGAAGCTTTCTTT. Its translation: CASSLTTGGTEAFF.

The V and J genes are TRBV27 and TRBJ2-5, with TRBD2 identical over 12 bases. Germline CDR1 is MNHEY and CDR2 is SMNVEV (reference sequence). CDR3 length equals 17 residues. V was pared by 6 bases and J by 1 base, with 9 bases of the junction left unmatched. CDR3 nucleotide sequence: TGTGCCAGCAGGAACGCGAAACTAGCGGGGGGCCAAGAGACCCAGTACTTC. Encoded protein: CASRNAKLAGGQETQYF.

This sequence joins TRBV11-2 and TRBJ1-2; 8 bases align to TRBD1. V was pared by 7 bases and J by 3 bases, with 19 bases of the junction left unmatched. The CDR3 covers 18 residues. Germline V gene lookup returns CDR1 SGHAT and CDR2 FQNNGV. The CDR3 sequence: CASTPDPGQASSHYGYTF. The CDR3 region has the DNA TGTGCCAGCACACCGGATCCGGGACAGGCCTCTTCCCACTATGGCTACACCTTC. The whole variable domain, remainder taken from reference TRBV11-2 and TRBJ1-2, is EAGVAQSPRYKIIEKRQSVAFWCNPISGHATLYWYQQILGQGPKLLIQFQNNGVVDDSQLPKDRFSAERLKGVDSTLKIQPAKLEDSAVYLCASTPDPGQASSHYGYTFGSGTRLTVV.

The chain carries TRBV28 and TRBJ1-5, with a possible D match to TRBD1 (6 bases). Germline values: CDR1 MDHEN, CDR2 SYDVKM. The CDR3 consists of 16 residues. V lost 2 bases to trimming and J lost 2 bases, with 13 bases between them. The CDR3 DNA reads as TGTGCCAGCAGTTTAATAATCTCAGGGGGCAATCAGCCCCAGCATTTT. Amino acid sequence: CASSLIISGGNQPQHF.

The V and J genes are TRBV7-9 and TRBJ2-5, with TRBD2 matching 10 bases. This CDR3 has 15 amino acids. CDR1 is SEHNR, CDR2 FQNEAQ, per germline (reference sequence). Trimming removed 7 bases from V and 5 bases from J; junction bases left unmatched: 10. The CDR3 DNA reads TGTGCCAGCATACATTCTAGCGGGAGAGTTGAGACCCAGTACTTC. Encoded protein: CASIHSSGRVETQYF.

The chain recombines TRBV28 with TRBJ2-3, with D perhaps TRBD1 (6 bases). The CDR3 runs 15 residues. Germline loops: CDR1 MDHEN, CDR2 SYDVKM. Trimming shortened V by 6 bases and J by 8 bases, and 21 bases separated the two germline ends. In nucleotides, the CDR3 is TGTGCCAGCAGCCCGGACAGAGTAATATCTGGTACGCAGTATTTT. Protein: CASSPDRVISGTQYF.

The V gene is TRBV7-3, the J gene TRBJ2-1, with TRBD2 identical over 7 bases. V shed 6 bases and J 10 bases; nucleotides not matched to a gene: 9. Per the germline V gene, CDR1 is SGHTA and CDR2 is FQGTGA. This CDR3 spans 13 amino acids. The CDR3 loop is CASSLGRAGEQFF. The CDR3 DNA sequence: TGTGCCAGCAGTTTGGGGAGGGCTGGGGAGCAGTTCTTC.

J is TRBJ2-7 and V is TRBV19; 12 positions match TRBD2. The trim removed 1 base at V and 4 bases at J, leaving 8 bases unmatched. The CDR3 covers 17 residues. CDR1 and CDR2 from the germline V gene are LNHDA and SQIVND (reference sequence). The chain's CDR3 is CASSIGTSGVAAYEQYF. CDR3 bases: TGTGCCAGTAGTATAGGGACTAGCGGGGTGGCGGCGTACGAGCAGTACTTC.

V gene TRBV29-1 combines with J gene TRBJ1-5; D is perhaps TRBD1 (6 bases). V was trimmed by 6 bases and J by 2 bases, leaving 20 bases between them. CDR3 size: 16 residues. CDR1 SQVTM and CDR2 ANQGSEA come from the germline V gene. The CDR3 loop reads CSVIGVQGSGNQPQHF. The CDR3 region has the DNA TGCAGCGTGATTGGGGTACAGGGTAGCGGCAATCAGCCCCAGCATTTT.

V and J are TRBV19 and TRBJ1-4; D gene ambiguous. The CDR3 length is 14 residues. V dropped 5 bases and J dropped 5 bases, with 12 bases sitting between them. Germline V gene data show CDR1 as LNHDA and CDR2 as SQIVND (reference sequence). The CDR3 bases are TGTGCCAGTAGTGGGCACGGGGTGAATGAAAAACTGTTTTTT. As protein: CASSGHGVNEKLFF.

This clone appeared once. The V and J genes are TRBV6-5 and TRBJ1-1, with D possibly TRBD1 on 6 matching bases. The ends were cut back, 6 bases at V and 1 base at J, with 15 bases in the middle. This CDR3 has 15 residues. Germline V gene data show CDR1 as MNHEY and CDR2 as SVGAGI. CDR3 loop: CASRRNPQGNTEAFF. CDR3 bases: TGTGCCAGCAGACGCAACCCACAGGGGAACACTGAAGCTTTCTTT.

The chain is built from TRBV15 and TRBJ1-1, with D uncertain. The CDR3 has 16 amino acids. Germline CDR1 is LNHNV and CDR2 is YYDKDF (reference sequence). V lost 1 base to trimming and J lost 0 bases, with 12 bases between them. In nucleotides, the CDR3 is TGTGCCACCAGCAGAGGGGCGGCGGGCATGAACACTGAAGCTTTCTTT. Translated: CATSRGAAGMNTEAFF.